This T cell receptor (beta chain) was sequenced during a study of T cells of healthy individuals. TCRdb called the 5' RACE reads again in MiXCR, with one record for every CDR3 protein. The sample includes about 96,000 distinct CDR3 sequences, 17% seen only once; the top ten take over 5%. There are a few counts of this clonotype. This CDR3 is built from 16 residues. Germline V gives CDR1 LNHNV, CDR2 YYDKDF (reference sequence). After removal of 3 bases from V and 2 bases from J, the junction contained 5 bases not matched to a gene. This chain joins TRBV15 and TRBJ2-2; TRBD1 agrees at 8 bases. This clonotype was obtained from a human donor in good health. The CDR3 protein is CATSSQGAINTGELFF. CDR3 bases: TGTGCCACCAGCAGTCAGGGGGCGATAAACACCGGGGAGCTGTTTTTT.